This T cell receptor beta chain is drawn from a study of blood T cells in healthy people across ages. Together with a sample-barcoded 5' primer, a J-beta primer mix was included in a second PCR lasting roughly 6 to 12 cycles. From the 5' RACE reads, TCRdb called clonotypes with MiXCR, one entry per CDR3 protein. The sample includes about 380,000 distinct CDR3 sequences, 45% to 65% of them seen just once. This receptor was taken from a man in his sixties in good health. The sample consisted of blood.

This CDR3 is CASCGTGGRNIQYF. The DNA of the CDR3 is TGCGCCAGCTGTGGGACAGGGGGCCGAAACATTCAGTACTTC. V gene TRBV10-2 combines with J gene TRBJ2-4; the match to TRBD1 covers 12 bases. Germline assignment: CDR1 WSHSY and CDR2 SAAADI. The length of the CDR3 is 14 residues. Unmatched junction bases numbered 5, after V lost 8 bases and J lost 6 bases.